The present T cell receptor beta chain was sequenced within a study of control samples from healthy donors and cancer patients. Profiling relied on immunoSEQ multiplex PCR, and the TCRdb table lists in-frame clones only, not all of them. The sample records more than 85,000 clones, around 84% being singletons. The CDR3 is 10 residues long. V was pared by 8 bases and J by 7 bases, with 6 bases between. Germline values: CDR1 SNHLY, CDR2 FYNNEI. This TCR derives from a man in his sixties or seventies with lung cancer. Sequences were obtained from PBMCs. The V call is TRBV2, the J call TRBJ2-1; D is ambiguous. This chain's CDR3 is CASARNEQFF. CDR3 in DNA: TGTGCCAGCGCGAGAAATGAGCAGTTCTTC. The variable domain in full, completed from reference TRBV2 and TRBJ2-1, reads EPEVTQTPSHQVTQMGQEVILRCVPISNHLYFYWYRQILGQKVEFLVSFYNNEISEKSEIFDDQFSVERPDGSNFTLKIRSTKLEDSAMYFCASARNEQFFGPGTRLTVL.